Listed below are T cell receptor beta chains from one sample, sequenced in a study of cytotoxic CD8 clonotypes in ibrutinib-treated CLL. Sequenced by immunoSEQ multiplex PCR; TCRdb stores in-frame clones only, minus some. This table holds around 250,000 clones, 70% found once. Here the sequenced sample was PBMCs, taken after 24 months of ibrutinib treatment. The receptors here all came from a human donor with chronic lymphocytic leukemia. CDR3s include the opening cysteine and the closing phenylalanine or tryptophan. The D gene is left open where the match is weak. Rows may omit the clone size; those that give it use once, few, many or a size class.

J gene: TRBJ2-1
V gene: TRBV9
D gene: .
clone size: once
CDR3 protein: CASSPPVLDEQFF
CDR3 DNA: TGTGCCAGCAGCCCCCCGGTACTCGATGAGCAGTTCTTC

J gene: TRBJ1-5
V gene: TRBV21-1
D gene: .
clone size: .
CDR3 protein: CASKAAVNQPQHF
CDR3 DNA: TGTGCCAGCAAGGCGGCGGTAAATCAGCCCCAGCATTTT

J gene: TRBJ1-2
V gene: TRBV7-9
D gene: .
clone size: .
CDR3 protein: CASSSMTAYTF
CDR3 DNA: TGTGCCAGCAGCTCTATGACAGCCTACACCTTC

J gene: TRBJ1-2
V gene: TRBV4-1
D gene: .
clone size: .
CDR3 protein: CASSQVSENYGYTF
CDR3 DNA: TGCGCCAGCAGCCAAGTTTCTGAAAACTATGGCTACACCTTC

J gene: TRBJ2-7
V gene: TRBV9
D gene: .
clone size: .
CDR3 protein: CASSVAGTGPFEQYF
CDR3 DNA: TGTGCCAGCAGCGTAGCTGGGACTGGGCCGTTCGAGCAGTACTTC

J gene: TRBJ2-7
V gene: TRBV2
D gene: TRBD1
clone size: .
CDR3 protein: CASSEGTVPYEQYF
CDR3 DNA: TGTGCCAGCAGCGAAGGGACAGTTCCCTACGAGCAGTACTTC

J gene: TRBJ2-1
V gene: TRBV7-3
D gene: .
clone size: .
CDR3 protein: CASSSGLGNEQFF
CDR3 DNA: TGTGCCAGCAGCTCGGGACTTGGCAATGAGCAGTTCTTC

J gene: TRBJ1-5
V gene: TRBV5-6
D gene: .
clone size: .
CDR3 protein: CASSLDGGGQPQHF
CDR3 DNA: TGTGCCAGCAGCTTGGATGGGGGAGGTCAGCCCCAGCATTTT

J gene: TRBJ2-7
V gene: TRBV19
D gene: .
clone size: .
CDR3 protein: CASSPSSGILTSYEQYF
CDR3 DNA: TGTGCCAGTAGTCCAAGTTCCGGGATACTTACATCCTACGAGCAGTACTTC

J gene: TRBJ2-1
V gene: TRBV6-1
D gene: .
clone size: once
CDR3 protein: CASSGLRGEQFF
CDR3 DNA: TGTGCCAGCAGTGGTTTGCGAGGTGAGCAGTTCTTC

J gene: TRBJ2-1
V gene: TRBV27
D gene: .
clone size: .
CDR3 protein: CASSLILGNEQFF
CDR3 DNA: TGTGCCAGCAGTTTAATCTTAGGCAATGAGCAGTTCTTC

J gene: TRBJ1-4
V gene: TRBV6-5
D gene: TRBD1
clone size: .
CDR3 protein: CASRIQGARNEKLFF
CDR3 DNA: TGTGCCAGCAGGATACAGGGGGCAAGAAATGAAAAACTGTTTTTT

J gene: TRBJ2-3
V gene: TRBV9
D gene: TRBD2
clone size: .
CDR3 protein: CASTSGGGPLDTQYF
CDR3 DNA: TGTGCCAGTACCTCCGGGGGAGGGCCACTAGATACGCAGTATTTT

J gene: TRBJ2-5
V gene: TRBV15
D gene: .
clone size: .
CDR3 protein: CATSRDGRPQETQYF
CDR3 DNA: TGTGCCACCAGCAGAGATGGAAGGCCCCAAGAGACCCAGTACTTC

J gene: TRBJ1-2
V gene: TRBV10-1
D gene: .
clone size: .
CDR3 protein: CASSDRGVNYGYTF
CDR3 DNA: TGCGCCAGCAGTGACAGGGGAGTAAACTATGGCTACACCTTC

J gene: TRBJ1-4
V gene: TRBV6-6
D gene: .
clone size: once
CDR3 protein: CASSIRPSDNEKLFF
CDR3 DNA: TGTGCCAGCAGTATCCGTCCCTCAGATAATGAAAAACTGTTTTTT

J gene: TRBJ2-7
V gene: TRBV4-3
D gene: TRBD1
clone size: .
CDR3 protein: CASSQDRGPGEQYF
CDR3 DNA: TGCGCCAGCAGCCAAGACAGGGGGCCGGGTGAGCAGTACTTC

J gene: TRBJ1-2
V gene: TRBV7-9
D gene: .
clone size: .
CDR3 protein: CASSLAPSGYGYTF
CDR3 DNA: TGTGCCAGCAGCTTAGCGCCGAGCGGCTATGGCTACACCTTC

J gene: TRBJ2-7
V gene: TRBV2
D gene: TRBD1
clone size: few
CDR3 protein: CASSPGGGPSYEQYF
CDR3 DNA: TGTGCCAGCAGTCCAGGGGGCGGGCCCTCCTACGAGCAGTACTTC

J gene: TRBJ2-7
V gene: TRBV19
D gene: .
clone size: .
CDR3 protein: CASSRSGIEQYF
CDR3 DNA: TGTGCCAGTAGTAGATCAGGGATCGAGCAGTACTTC

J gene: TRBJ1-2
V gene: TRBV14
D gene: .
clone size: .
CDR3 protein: CASSQDSKGYYGYTF
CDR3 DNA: TGTGCCAGCAGCCAAGATAGTAAGGGCTACTATGGCTACACCTTC

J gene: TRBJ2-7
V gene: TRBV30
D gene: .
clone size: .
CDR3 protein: CACNRDTRSYEQYF
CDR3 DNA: TGTGCCTGCAACCGGGACACTCGCTCCTACGAGCAGTACTTC

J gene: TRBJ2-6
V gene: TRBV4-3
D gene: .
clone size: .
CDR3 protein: CASSRDVGTGANVLTF
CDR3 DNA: TGCGCCAGCAGCCGGGATGTGGGAACCGGGGCCAACGTCCTGACTTTC

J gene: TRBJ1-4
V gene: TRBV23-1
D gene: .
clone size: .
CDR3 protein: CAIPTGELFF
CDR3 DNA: TGCGCCATCCCTACAGGTGAACTGTTTTTT

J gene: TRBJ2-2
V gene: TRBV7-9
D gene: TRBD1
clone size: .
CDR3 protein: CASSSRGIMSGELFF
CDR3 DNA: TGTGCCAGCAGCTCCAGGGGGATTATGAGCGGGGAGCTGTTTTTT

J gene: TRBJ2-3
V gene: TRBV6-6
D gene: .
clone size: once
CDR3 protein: CASSALRGVPTDTQYF
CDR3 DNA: TGTGCCAGCAGCGCTCTCAGGGGGGTGCCCACAGATACGCAGTATTTT

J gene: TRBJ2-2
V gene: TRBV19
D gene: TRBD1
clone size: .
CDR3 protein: CASSRGTGLDGELFF
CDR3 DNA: TGTGCCAGTAGTAGGGGGACAGGTTTGGACGGGGAGCTGTTTTTT

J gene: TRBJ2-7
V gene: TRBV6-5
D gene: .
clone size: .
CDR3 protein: CASTQAGGPRYEQYF
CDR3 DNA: TGTGCCAGCACTCAAGCCGGGGGGCCCCGCTACGAGCAGTACTTC

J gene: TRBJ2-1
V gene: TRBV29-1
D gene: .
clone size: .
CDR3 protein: CSGASSPYNEQFF
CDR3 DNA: TGCAGCGGTGCTAGCTCCCCCTACAATGAGCAGTTCTTC

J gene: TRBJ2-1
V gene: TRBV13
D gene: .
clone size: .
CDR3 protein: CASSLPLSNEQFF
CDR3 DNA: TGTGCCAGCAGCTTACCCTTAAGCAATGAGCAGTTCTTC

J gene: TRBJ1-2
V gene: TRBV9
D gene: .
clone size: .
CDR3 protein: CASSVGGRTNYGYTF
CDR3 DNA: TGTGCCAGCAGCGTAGGTGGCAGGACTAACTATGGCTACACCTTC

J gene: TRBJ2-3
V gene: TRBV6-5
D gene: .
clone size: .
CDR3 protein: CASREASTDTQYF
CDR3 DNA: TGTGCCAGCAGAGAGGCTAGCACAGATACGCAGTATTTT

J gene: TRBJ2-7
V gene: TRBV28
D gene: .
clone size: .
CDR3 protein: CASFTLEGGQYF
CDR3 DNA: TGTGCCAGCTTCACCCTAGAGGGAGGGCAGTACTTC

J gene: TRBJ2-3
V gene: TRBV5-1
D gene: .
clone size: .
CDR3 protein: CASSLTFTDTQYF
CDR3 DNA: TGCGCCAGCAGCTTGACTTTCACAGATACGCAGTATTTT

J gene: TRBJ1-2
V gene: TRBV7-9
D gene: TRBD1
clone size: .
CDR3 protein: CASSRNPGTGDYGYTF
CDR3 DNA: TGTGCCAGCAGCCGAAACCCCGGGACAGGGGACTATGGCTACACCTTC

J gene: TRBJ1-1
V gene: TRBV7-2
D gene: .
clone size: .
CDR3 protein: CASSRGPNTEAFF
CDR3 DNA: TGTGCCAGCAGCCGCGGCCCGAACACTGAAGCTTTCTTT

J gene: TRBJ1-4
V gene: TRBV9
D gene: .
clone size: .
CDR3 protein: CASSPRPGTPTTNEKLFF
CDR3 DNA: TGTGCCAGCAGCCCGAGACCCGGGACACCTACAACTAATGAAAAACTGTTTTTT

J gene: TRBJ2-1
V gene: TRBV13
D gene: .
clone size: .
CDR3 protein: CASSLGYGSSYNEQFF
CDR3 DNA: TGTGCCAGCAGCTTAGGCTACGGGAGCTCCTACAATGAGCAGTTCTTC

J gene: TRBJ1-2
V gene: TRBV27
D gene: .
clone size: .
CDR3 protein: CASSSTQTGTRYGYTF
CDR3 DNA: TGTGCCAGCAGTTCCACACAGACCGGTACCCGGTATGGCTACACCTTC

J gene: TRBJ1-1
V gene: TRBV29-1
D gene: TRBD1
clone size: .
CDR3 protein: CSVEVTGQGVGTEAFF
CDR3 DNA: TGCAGCGTTGAAGTTACGGGACAGGGTGTAGGCACTGAAGCTTTCTTT

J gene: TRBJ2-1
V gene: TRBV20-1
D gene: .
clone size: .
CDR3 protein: CSAPGTDEQFF
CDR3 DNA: TGCAGTGCGCCCGGGACCGACGAGCAGTTCTTC

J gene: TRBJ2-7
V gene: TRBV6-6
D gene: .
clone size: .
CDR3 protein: CASSVSTGTYEQYF
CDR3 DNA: TGTGCCAGCAGCGTCTCAACAGGGACCTACGAGCAGTACTTC

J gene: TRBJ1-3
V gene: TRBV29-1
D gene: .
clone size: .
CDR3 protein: CSVVRTESGNTIYF
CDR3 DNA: TGCAGCGTTGTCCGGACAGAGTCTGGAAACACCATATATTTT

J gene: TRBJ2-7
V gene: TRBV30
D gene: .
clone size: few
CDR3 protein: CAWSETVEQYF
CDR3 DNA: TGTGCCTGGAGTGAGACAGTCGAGCAGTACTTC

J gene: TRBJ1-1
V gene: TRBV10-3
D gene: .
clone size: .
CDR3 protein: CATWDTSTEAFF
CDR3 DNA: TGTGCCACCTGGGACACTAGCACTGAAGCTTTCTTT

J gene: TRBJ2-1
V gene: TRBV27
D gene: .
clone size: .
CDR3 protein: CASRNKPGPGNYNEQFF
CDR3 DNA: TGTGCCAGCAGAAACAAGCCGGGACCCGGGAATTACAATGAGCAGTTCTTC

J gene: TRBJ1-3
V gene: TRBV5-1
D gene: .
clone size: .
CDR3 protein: CASSSEGNTIYF
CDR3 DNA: TGCGCCAGCAGCTCGGAAGGAAACACCATATATTTT

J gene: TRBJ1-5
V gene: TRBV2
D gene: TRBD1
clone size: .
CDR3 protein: CASTDREGQPQHF
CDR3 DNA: TGTGCCAGCACAGACAGGGAAGGACAGCCCCAGCATTTT

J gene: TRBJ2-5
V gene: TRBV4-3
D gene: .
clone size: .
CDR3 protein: CASSQGVGAETQYF
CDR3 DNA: TGCGCCAGCAGCCAAGGAGTAGGGGCTGAGACCCAGTACTTC

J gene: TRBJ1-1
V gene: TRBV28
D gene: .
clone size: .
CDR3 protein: CASSSPARGVGTEAFF
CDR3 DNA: TGTGCCAGCAGTTCACCAGCCCGGGGGGTGGGCACTGAAGCTTTCTTT

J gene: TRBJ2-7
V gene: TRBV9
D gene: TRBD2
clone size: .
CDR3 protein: CASSVGRTSGSQYEQYF
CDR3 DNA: TGTGCCAGCAGCGTAGGGAGGACTAGCGGGAGTCAATACGAGCAGTACTTC

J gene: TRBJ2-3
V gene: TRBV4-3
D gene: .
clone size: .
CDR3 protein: CASSRDATDTQYF
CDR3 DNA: TGCGCCAGCAGCCGGGATGCCACAGATACGCAGTATTTT